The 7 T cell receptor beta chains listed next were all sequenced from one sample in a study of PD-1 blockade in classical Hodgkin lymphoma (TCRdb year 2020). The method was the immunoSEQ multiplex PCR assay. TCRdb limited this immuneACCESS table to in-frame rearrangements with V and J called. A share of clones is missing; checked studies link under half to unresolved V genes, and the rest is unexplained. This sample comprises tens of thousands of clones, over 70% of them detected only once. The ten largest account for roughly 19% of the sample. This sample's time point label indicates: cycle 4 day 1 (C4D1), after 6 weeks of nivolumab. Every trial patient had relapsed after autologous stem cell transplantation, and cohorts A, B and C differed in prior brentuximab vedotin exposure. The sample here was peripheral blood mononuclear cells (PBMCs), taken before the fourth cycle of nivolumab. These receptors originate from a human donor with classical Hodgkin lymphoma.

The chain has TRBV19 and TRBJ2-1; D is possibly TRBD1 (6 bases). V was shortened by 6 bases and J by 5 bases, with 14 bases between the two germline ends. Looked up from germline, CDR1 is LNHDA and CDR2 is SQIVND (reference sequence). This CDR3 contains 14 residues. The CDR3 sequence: CASRRTALDNEQFF. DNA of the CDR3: TGTGCCAGTAGGCGGACAGCACTAGACAATGAGCAGTTCTTC.

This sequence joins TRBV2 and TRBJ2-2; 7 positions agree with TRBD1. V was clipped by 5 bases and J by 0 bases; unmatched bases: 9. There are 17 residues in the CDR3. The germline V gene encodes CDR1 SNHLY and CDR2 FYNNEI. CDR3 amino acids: CASSRSPTGANTGELFF. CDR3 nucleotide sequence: TGTGCCAGCAGTCGCTCCCCAACAGGGGCGAACACCGGGGAGCTGTTTTTT.

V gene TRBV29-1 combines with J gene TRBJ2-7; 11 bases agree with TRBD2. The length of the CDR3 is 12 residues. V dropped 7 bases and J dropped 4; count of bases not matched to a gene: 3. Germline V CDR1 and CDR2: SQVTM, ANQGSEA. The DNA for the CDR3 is TGCAGCGCTGGGACTAGCGGTTACGAGCAGTACTTC. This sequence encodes CSAGTSGYEQYF.

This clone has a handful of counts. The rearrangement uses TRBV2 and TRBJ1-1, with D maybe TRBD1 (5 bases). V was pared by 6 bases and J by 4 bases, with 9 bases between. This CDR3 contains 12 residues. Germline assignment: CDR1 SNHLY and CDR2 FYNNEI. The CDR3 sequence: CASRTQGTEAFF. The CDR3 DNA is TGTGCCAGCAGGACTCAGGGCACTGAAGCTTTCTTT.

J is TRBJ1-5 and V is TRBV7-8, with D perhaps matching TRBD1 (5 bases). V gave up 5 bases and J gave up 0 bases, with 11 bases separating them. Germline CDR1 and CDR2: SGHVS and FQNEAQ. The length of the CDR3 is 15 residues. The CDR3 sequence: CASSIEDSSNQPQHF. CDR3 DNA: TGTGCCAGCAGCATAGAAGACAGTAGCAATCAGCCCCAGCATTTT.

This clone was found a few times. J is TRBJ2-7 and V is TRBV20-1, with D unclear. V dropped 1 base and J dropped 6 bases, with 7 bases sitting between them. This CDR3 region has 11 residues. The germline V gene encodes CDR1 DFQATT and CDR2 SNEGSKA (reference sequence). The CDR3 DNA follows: TGCAGTGCTAGAGCCCGATCCGAGCAGTACTTC. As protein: CSARARSEQYF.

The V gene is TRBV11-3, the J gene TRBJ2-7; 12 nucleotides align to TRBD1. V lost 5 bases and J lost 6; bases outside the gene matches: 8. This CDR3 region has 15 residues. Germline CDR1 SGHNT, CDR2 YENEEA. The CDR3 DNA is TGTGCCAGCAGCCTGGGACAGGGGGCTTCCGCCGAGCAGTACTTC. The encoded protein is CASSLGQGASAEQYF.